This TCR beta chain was observed in a study of siplizumab effects on memory and regulatory T cells. The repertoire was sequenced with immunoSEQ multiplex PCR; TCRdb's copy has only in-frame clones and lacks some. The data show roughly 50,000 clones, with 95% to 97% seen just once and around 0.64% held by the top ten. Germline CDR1 is LNHDA and CDR2 is SQIVND (reference sequence). The length of the CDR3 is 14 residues. The junction had 2 bases not matched to a gene; V was cut back by 3 bases and J by 4 bases. Material for sequencing was naive CD4+ T cells sorted from blood. The chain joins TRBV19 to TRBJ2-1, with 8 bases matching TRBD2. The clonotype comes from a human donor in good health. The CDR3 sequence: CASSMKREYNEQFF. The CDR3 DNA is TGTGCCAGTAGTATGAAGCGGGAGTACAATGAGCAGTTCTTC. The full variable domain, completed using reference TRBV19 and TRBJ2-1, is DGGITQSPKYLFRKEGQNVTLSCEQNLNHDAMYWYRQDPGQGLRLIYYSQIVNDFQKGDIAEGYSVSREKKESFPLTVTSAQKNPTAFYLCASSMKREYNEQFFGPGTRLTVL.